These T cell receptor beta chains were read from a single sample in a study of blood T cell repertoires in COVID-19. Using immunoSEQ multiplex PCR, the repertoire was profiled, and TCRdb retains in-frame clones only, with some absent. Among approximately 350,000 clones listed, 85% to 90% were seen once. Sequencing was done on a sample of peripheral blood. Receptor source: a woman aged 45-65 years with COVID-19, enrolled during active disease. CDR3s include the opening cysteine and the closing phenylalanine or tryptophan. Each record gives: J gene, V gene, clone size, D gene, CDR3 protein, CDR3 DNA. D genes are given only for firm matches. Where a row states a size, it is once, few, many or the class of an expanded clone; other rows omit it.

>TRBJ1-6|TRBV5-1|NA|NA
CASSFSLGGNSPLHF
TGCGCCAGCAGCTTTAGTCTTGGGGGCAATTCACCCCTCCACTTT
>TRBJ1-1|TRBV10-2|once|NA
CASSEAGNVKAFF
TGCGCCAGCAGTGAGGCAGGCAACGTCAAGGCTTTCTTT
>TRBJ1-4|TRBV12-3/TRBV12-4|NA|NA
CASSSRVNEKLFF
TGTGCCAGCAGTTCGAGGGTTAATGAAAAACTGTTTTTT
>TRBJ1-4|TRBV29-1|NA|TRBD1
CNPTGTDEKLFF
TGCAACCCGACAGGGACTGATGAAAAACTGTTTTTT
>TRBJ1-2|TRBV3-1/TRBV3-2|NA|NA
CASSTGVGYGYTF
TGTGCCAGCAGCACGGGTGTGGGCTATGGCTACACCTTC
>TRBJ2-3|TRBV19|NA|TRBD2
CASSIRLADLVADTQYF
TGTGCCAGTAGTATAAGACTAGCGGACCTCGTAGCAGATACGCAGTATTTT
>TRBJ2-1|TRBV24-1|NA|NA
CATSDFTSQSYNEQFF
TGTGCCACCAGTGATTTTACTAGCCAGTCCTACAATGAGCAGTTCTTC
>TRBJ2-7|TRBV4-2|NA|TRBD2
CASTTSGSTYEQYF
TGTGCCAGCACCACTAGCGGGAGCACCTACGAGCAGTACTTC
>TRBJ1-1|TRBV7-2|NA|TRBD1
CASSLSGQGLNTEAFF
TGTGCCAGCAGCCTTTCGGGACAGGGGCTGAACACTGAAGCTTTCTTT
>TRBJ1-2|TRBV7-2|NA|NA
CASSPTRGYGYTF
TGTGCCAGCAGCCCGACGCGAGGCTATGGCTACACCTTC
>TRBJ1-2|TRBV6-1|NA|NA
CASREYGYTF
TGTGCCAGCAGGGAGTATGGCTACACCTTC
>TRBJ2-5|TRBV7-8|NA|NA
CASSRGSDWRTQYF
TGTGCCAGCAGCCGAGGCTCGGACTGGAGGACCCAGTACTTC
>TRBJ1-5|TRBV19|NA|NA
CASWEREFNNQPQHF
TGTGCCAGCTGGGAGCGGGAATTCAACAATCAGCCCCAGCATTTT
>TRBJ2-7|TRBV18|few|TRBD1
CASRGTGVHEQYF
TGTGCCAGCCGGGGGACAGGGGTCCACGAGCAGTACTTC
>TRBJ1-2|TRBV10-2|NA|TRBD1
CASSETGGYGYTF
TGCGCCAGCAGTGAGACAGGGGGCTATGGCTACACCTTC
>TRBJ1-3|TRBV19|NA|NA
CASSMDSSGNTIYF
TGTGCCAGTAGTATGGACAGCTCTGGAAACACCATATATTTT
>TRBJ2-6|TRBV3-1/TRBV3-2|NA|NA
CASSPQDSGANVLTF
TGTGCCAGCAGCCCTCAGGACTCTGGGGCCAACGTCCTGACTTTC
>TRBJ2-7|TRBV5-1|NA|NA
CASSLRDNYEQYF
TGCGCCAGCAGCCTCCGGGACAACTACGAGCAGTACTTC
>TRBJ1-5|TRBV6-5|few|NA
CASSYSGGNQPQHF
TGTGCCAGCAGTTACTCCGGGGGGAATCAGCCCCAGCATTTT
>TRBJ2-2|TRBV5-5|NA|NA
CASSLQVAANTGELFF
TGTGCCAGCAGCTTGCAGGTAGCGGCGAACACCGGGGAGCTGTTTTTT
>TRBJ1-5|TRBV7-9|once|NA
CASSTDSSNQPQHF
TGTGCCAGCAGCACGGACAGTAGCAATCAGCCCCAGCATTTT
>TRBJ2-2|TRBV14|NA|TRBD1
CASSQRQGTTGELFF
TGTGCCAGCAGCCAGAGACAGGGGACGACCGGGGAGCTGTTTTTT
>TRBJ2-3|TRBV7-2|NA|NA
CASSLVALAGSTDTQYF
TGTGCCAGCAGCTTAGTAGCTTTGGCGGGCAGCACAGATACGCAGTATTTT
>TRBJ2-2|TRBV24-1|NA|TRBD1
CATSDPGQGLTGELFF
TGTGCCACCAGTGATCCGGGACAGGGGCTCACCGGGGAGCTGTTTTTT
>TRBJ2-1|TRBV29-1|NA|NA
CSGLAFSYNEQFF
TGCAGCGGGCTAGCGTTCTCCTACAATGAGCAGTTCTTC
>TRBJ1-1|TRBV5-1|NA|NA
CASSRTYPTEAFF
TGCGCCAGCAGCCGGACTTACCCGACTGAAGCTTTCTTT
>TRBJ2-1|TRBV4-1|NA|TRBD1
CASSHYASTGGKDYNEQFF
TGCGCCAGCAGCCACTACGCATCGACAGGGGGTAAAGACTACAATGAGCAGTTCTTC
>TRBJ2-1|TRBV2|NA|NA
CASSGRGLGEQFF
TGTGCCAGCAGCGGACGGGGGTTGGGTGAGCAGTTCTTC
>TRBJ2-1|TRBV5-4|NA|NA
CASSLVALNNEQFF
TGTGCCAGCAGCTTGGTAGCCCTTAACAATGAGCAGTTCTTC
>TRBJ2-1|TRBV30|NA|TRBD2
CAWSVLAGREQFF
TGTGCCTGGAGTGTACTAGCGGGTCGTGAGCAGTTCTTC
>TRBJ1-6|TRBV19|NA|NA
CASRRTAGVVGNSPLHF
TGTGCCAGTAGAAGGACCGCAGGGGTTGTAGGGAATTCACCCCTCCACTTT
>TRBJ2-6|TRBV5-1|NA|NA
CASSLVGSGANVLTF
TGCGCCAGCAGCTTGGTCGGCTCTGGGGCCAACGTCCTGACTTTC
>TRBJ2-5|TRBV30|NA|NA
CAWSARRETQYF
TGTGCCTGGAGCGCGAGGCGGGAGACCCAGTACTTC
>TRBJ2-7|TRBV7-2|few|TRBD1
CASSLDRFGYEQYF
TGTGCCAGCAGCTTGGACAGGTTTGGCTACGAGCAGTACTTC
>TRBJ1-1|TRBV14|NA|TRBD1
CASRHRGATEAFF
TGTGCCAGCAGACACAGGGGGGCCACTGAAGCTTTCTTT
>TRBJ2-7|TRBV7-9|few|NA
CASSPNREKDEQYF
TGTGCCAGCAGCCCCAACAGGGAGAAGGACGAGCAGTACTTC
>TRBJ2-5|TRBV7-9|NA|NA
CASRTIRGLGETQYF
TGTGCCAGCAGGACTATAAGAGGTTTGGGAGAGACCCAGTACTTC
>TRBJ1-1|TRBV19|NA|NA
CASSIGLVGAFF
TGTGCCAGTAGTATCGGTCTGGTTGGAGCTTTCTTT
>TRBJ2-1|TRBV25-1|NA|TRBD1
CASSERQGVYNEQFF
TGTGCCAGCAGTGAACGGCAGGGGGTATACAATGAGCAGTTCTTC
>TRBJ1-5|TRBV30|few|TRBD1
CACDRGPGQPQHF
TGTGCCTGTGACAGGGGTCCAGGCCAGCCCCAGCATTTT
>TRBJ1-5|TRBV28|NA|NA
CASSPQRGSNQPQHF
TGTGCCAGCAGTCCCCAACGAGGGAGCAATCAGCCCCAGCATTTT
>TRBJ1-4|TRBV15|NA|TRBD1
CATSRQGGNEKLFF
TGTGCCACCAGCAGACAGGGGGGTAATGAAAAACTGTTTTTT
>TRBJ2-2|TRBV6-4|NA|TRBD2
CASSDTGGPSGELFF
TGTGCCAGCAGTGACACGGGAGGGCCGTCCGGGGAGCTGTTTTTT
>TRBJ1-5|TRBV3-1/TRBV3-2|NA|NA
CASSLQYSNQPQHF
TGTGCCAGCAGCCTACAGTATAGCAATCAGCCCCAGCATTTT
>TRBJ1-2|TRBV9|NA|NA
CASSVEEGYPGGYTF
TGTGCCAGCAGCGTAGAGGAGGGGTATCCGGGAGGCTACACCTTC
>TRBJ2-1|TRBV7-9|NA|TRBD2
CASSSLAGSNEQFF
TGTGCCAGCAGTTCTTTAGCGGGTAGCAATGAGCAGTTCTTC